This T cell receptor (beta chain) was profiled in a study of blood T cell repertoires in COVID-19. Trimming at V came to 3 bases and at J to 1 base, leaving 12 bases not matched to a gene. CDR1 is KGHSH and CDR2 is LQKENI in the germline V gene. The length of the CDR3 is 19 residues. Here immunoSEQ multiplex PCR was the method, and the copy in TCRdb shows in-frame clones only, minus some. The table lists about 290,000 clones, 85% of them singletons. The sample was peripheral blood. This chain joins TRBV18 and TRBJ2-2; 9 positions match TRBD1. The source of this sequence is a woman aged 45-59 years with active or convalescent COVID-19. The DNA of the CDR3 is TGTGCCAGCTCACCGTTACTTGGCCCGACAGGGGGGAACACCGGGGAGCTGTTTTTT. It encodes CASSPLLGPTGGNTGELFF.